There are a few counts of the clone carrying this T cell receptor beta chain. The antigen is unknown. The record originates from a study of T cell repertoires in cytomegalovirus infection. Study-wide context: Public TCR beta signatures were indicative of both CMV infection and a matching HLA type. The study, taken as a whole, reports: In two of eight donors, the top clonotype was HLA-C-restricted CMV-specific.

TCRdb passed the reads through MiXCR, listing each CDR3 protein once. The data show roughly 860,000 distinct CDR3 sequences, approximately 29% seen once. V gave up 4 bases and J gave up 6 bases, with 9 bases separating them. The length of the CDR3 is 13 residues. Germline CDR1 reads SGHVS; CDR2 reads FNYEAQ. Sequenced material: cultured CD8+ T cells from PBMCs, taken from culture after CMV antigen stimulation. The sequence was obtained from a human donor in good health (CMV status not recorded). Some clones in this sample may be carry-over from other donors' samples. The chain couples TRBV7-6 to TRBJ1-4, with D tentatively TRBD1 (5 bases). CDR3 amino acids: CASSSYRHEKLFF. The DNA of the CDR3 is TGTGCCAGCAGCTCATACAGGCATGAAAAACTGTTTTTT.